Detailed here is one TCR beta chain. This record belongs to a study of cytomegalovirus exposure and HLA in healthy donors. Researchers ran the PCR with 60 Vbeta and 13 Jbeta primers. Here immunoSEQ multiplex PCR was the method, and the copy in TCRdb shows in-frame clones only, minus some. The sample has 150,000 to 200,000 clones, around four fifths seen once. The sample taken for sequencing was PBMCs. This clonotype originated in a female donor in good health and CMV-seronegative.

DNA of the CDR3: TGTGCCAGCAGCCTAATGACAGGGGGGACTGAAGCTTTCTTT. This translates into CASSLMTGGTEAFF. This chain links TRBV7-9 with TRBJ1-1; 9 bases align to TRBD1. The CDR3 length is 14 residues. V trimming: 5 bases; J trimming: 5 bases; junction bases outside the gene matches: 6. Germline CDR1 SEHNR, CDR2 FQNEAQ (reference sequence).